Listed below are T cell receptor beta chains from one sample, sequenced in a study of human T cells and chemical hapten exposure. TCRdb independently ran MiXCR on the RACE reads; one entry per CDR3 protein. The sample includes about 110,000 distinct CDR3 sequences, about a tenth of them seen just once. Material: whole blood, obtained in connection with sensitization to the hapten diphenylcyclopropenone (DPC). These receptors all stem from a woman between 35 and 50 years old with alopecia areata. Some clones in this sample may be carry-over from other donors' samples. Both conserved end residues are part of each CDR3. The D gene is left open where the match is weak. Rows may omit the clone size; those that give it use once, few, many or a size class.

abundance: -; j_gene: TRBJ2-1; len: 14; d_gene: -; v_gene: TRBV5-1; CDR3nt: TGCGCCAGCAGCTCCGGACTACCGGTGAATGAGCAGTTCTTC; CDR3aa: CASSSGLPVNEQFF
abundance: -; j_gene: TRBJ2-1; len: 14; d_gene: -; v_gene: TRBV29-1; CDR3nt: TGCAGCGTTGAAGTAGCTCCTCGTTCCAATGAGCAGTTCTTC; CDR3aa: CSVEVAPRSNEQFF
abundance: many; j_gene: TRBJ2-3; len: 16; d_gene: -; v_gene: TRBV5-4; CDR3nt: TGTGCCAGCAGCTTGAGACAGTCAACCTTTTCAGATACGCAGTATTTT; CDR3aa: CASSLRQSTFSDTQYF
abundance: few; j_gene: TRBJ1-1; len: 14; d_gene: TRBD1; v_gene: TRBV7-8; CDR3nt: TGTGCCAGCAGCTACCGGACAGGGATCACTGAAGCTTTCTTT; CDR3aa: CASSYRTGITEAFF
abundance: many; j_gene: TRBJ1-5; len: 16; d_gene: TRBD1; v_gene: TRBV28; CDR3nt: TGTGCCAGCAGCACGACAGGGCCGGTGTCCAATCAGCCCCAGCATTTT; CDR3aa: CASSTTGPVSNQPQHF
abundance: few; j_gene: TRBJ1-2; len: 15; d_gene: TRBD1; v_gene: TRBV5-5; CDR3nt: TGTGCCAGCAGCCGATGGACAGGGGAGGACTATGGCTACACCTTC; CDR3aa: CASSRWTGEDYGYTF
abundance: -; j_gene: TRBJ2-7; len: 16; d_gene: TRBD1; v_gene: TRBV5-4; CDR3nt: TGTGCCAGCAGCTTCAGTCACGGGACAGCAATGTACGAGCAGTACTTC; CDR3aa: CASSFSHGTAMYEQYF
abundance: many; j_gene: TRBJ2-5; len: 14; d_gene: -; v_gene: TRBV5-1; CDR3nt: TGCGCCAGCAGGCTCTCAGGCGGTCAAGAGACCCAGTACTTC; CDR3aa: CASRLSGGQETQYF
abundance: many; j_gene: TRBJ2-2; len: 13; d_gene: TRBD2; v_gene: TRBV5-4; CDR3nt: TGTGCCAGCAGCCCGGGGGGATTCGGGGAGCTGTTTTTT; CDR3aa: CASSPGGFGELFF
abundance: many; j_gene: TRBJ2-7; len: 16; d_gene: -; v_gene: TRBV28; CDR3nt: TGTGCCAGCAGTCAACCCGGGACTGCGGGGAGGTACGAGCAGTACTTC; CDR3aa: CASSQPGTAGRYEQYF
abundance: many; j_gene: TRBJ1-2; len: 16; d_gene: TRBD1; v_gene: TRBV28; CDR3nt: TGTGCCAGCACCAATCCTCAGGGGGCGCGAGCTAATGGCTACACCTTC; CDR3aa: CASTNPQGARANGYTF
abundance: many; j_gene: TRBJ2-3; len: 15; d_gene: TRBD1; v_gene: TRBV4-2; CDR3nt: TGTGCCAGCAGCCAGGCCGACAGGGTGAGAGATACGCAGTATTTT; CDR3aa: CASSQADRVRDTQYF
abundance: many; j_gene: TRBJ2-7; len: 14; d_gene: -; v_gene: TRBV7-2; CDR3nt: TGTGCCAGCAGCTTAATGAGGGGAAACTACGAGCAGTACTTC; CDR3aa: CASSLMRGNYEQYF
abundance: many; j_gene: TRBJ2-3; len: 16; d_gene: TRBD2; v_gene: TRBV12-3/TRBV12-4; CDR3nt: TGTGCCAGCAGACGCGCTAGCGGGGGGGCCACAGATACGCAGTATTTT; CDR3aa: CASRRASGGATDTQYF
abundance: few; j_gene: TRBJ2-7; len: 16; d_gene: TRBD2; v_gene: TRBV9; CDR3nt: TGTGCCAGCAGCTTGGGGACTAGTGGGTACTCCTACGAGCAGTACTTC; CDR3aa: CASSLGTSGYSYEQYF
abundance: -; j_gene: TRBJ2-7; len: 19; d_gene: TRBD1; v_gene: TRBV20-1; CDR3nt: TGCAGTGCTAGAGATTTACAGGGGGCGCAGCACGATGGAGTGTACGAGCAGTACTTC; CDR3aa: CSARDLQGAQHDGVYEQYF
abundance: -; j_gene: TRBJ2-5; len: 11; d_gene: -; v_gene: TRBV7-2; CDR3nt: TGTGCCAGCAGCCCTGCTGGGACCCAGTACTTC; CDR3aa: CASSPAGTQYF
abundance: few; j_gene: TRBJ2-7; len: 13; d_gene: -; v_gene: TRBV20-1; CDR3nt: TGCAGTGCTGCCCGGACCGACTCCTACGAGCAGTACTTC; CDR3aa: CSAARTDSYEQYF
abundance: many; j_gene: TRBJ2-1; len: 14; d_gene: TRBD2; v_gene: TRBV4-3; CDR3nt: TGCGCCAGCAGCCAAGGTAGACTAGCGGAGGAGCAGTTCTTC; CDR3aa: CASSQGRLAEEQFF
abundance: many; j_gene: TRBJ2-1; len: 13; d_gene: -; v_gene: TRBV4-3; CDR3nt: TGCGCCAGCAGCCAATCCCTTAACAATGAGCAGTTCTTC; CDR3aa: CASSQSLNNEQFF
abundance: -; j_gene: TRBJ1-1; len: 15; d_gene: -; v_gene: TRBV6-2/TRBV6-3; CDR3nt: TGTGCCAGCAGCCTTACTTCGACAGTAAACACTGAAGCTTTCTTT; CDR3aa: CASSLTSTVNTEAFF
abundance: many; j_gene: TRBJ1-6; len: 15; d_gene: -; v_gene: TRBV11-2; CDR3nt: TGTGCCAGCAGGGATCTTCAGCGGGCGAATTCACCCCTCCACTTT; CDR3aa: CASRDLQRANSPLHF
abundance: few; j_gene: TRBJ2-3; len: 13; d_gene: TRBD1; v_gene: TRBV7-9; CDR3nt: TGTGCCAGCACCGACAGGGGCCCAGATACGCAGTATTTT; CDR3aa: CASTDRGPDTQYF
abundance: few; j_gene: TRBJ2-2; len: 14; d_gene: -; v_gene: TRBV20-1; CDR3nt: TGCAGTGCTAGAAAGCCAGGGTCCACCGGGGAGCTGTTTTTT; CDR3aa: CSARKPGSTGELFF
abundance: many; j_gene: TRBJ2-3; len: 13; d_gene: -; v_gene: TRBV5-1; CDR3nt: TGCGCCAGCAGCTTGGTAGGAGACTATACGCAGTATTTT; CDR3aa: CASSLVGDYTQYF
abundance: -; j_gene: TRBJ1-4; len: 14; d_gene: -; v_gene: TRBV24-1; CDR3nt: TGTGCCACCAGTGATGTGCGGGAGAGTGAAAAACTGTTTTTT; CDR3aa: CATSDVRESEKLFF
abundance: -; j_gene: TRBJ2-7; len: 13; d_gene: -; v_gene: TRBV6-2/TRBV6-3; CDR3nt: TGTGCCAGCAGTTACTCGGTCGCCTACGAGCAGTACTTC; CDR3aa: CASSYSVAYEQYF
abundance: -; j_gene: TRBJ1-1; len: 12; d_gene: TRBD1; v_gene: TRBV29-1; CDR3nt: TGCAGCGCGGGACAGAAGGACACTGAAGCTTTCTTT; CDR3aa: CSAGQKDTEAFF
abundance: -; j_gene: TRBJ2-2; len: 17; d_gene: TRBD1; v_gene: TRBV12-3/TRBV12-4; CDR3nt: TGTGCCAGCAGTCCCGGGACAGGGGGCTCCGTCACCGGGGAGCTGTTTTTT; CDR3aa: CASSPGTGGSVTGELFF
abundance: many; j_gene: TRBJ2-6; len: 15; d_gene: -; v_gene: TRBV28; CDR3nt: TGTGCCAGCAGACAACAGGGCTCTGGGGCCAACGTCCTGACTTTC; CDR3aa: CASRQQGSGANVLTF
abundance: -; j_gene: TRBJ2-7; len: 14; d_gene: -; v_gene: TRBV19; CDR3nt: TGTGCCAGTAGTATAGACAGGGAGACCTACGAGCAGTACTTC; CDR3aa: CASSIDRETYEQYF